The 11 T cell receptor beta chains in this list originate from one sample, sequenced in a study of T cells after somatic rescue of genetic block. Libraries were prepared by immunoSEQ multiplex PCR; TCRdb keeps only in-frame clonotypes and omits some of them. The table records roughly 14,000 clones, roughly two thirds of them present only once. Sequencing was performed on peripheral blood mononuclear cells (PBMCs). All receptors derive from a boy younger than 18.

This clone turned up a few times. The rearrangement links TRBV7-9 to TRBJ1-5, with D possibly matching TRBD1 (6 bases). V lost 5 bases and J 2 bases, leaving 13 bases between the germline ends. This CDR3 region has 15 residues. Germline values: CDR1 SEHNR, CDR2 FQNEAQ (reference sequence). For the CDR3, the DNA is TGTGCCAGCAGCGAGGGGGGAATGGGCAATCAGCCCCAGCATTTT. Protein: CASSEGGMGNQPQHF.

The gene calls are TRBV7-9 and TRBJ2-4; 8 bases agree with TRBD1. Trimming took 5 bases from V and 6 from J; bases not matched to a gene: 6. The CDR3 runs to 14 residues. Germline V lookup: CDR1 SEHNR, CDR2 FQNEAQ (reference sequence). The CDR3 DNA is TGTGCCAGCAGCCCCCCGGGACAGGCAAACATTCAGTACTTC. Amino acids: CASSPPGQANIQYF.

This clone was seen only a few times. The J gene is TRBJ1-5, the V gene TRBV16, with D tentatively TRBD1 (5 bases). Germline values: CDR1 KGHSY, CDR2 FQNENV. This CDR3 is built from 15 residues. V lost 2 bases and J lost 2, with 10 bases in between. The CDR3 loop is CASSQQGIGNQPQHF. The CDR3 bases are TGTGCCAGCAGCCAACAGGGAATAGGCAATCAGCCCCAGCATTTT.

This clone appeared a few times. V and J are TRBV14 and TRBJ1-1; D possibly corresponds to TRBD1 (5 bases). This CDR3 is 14 amino acids long. In germline, CDR1 is SGHDN, CDR2 FVKESK. Between the trimmed V and J ends, which lost 1 base and 4 bases, there was a span of 10 bases. This chain's CDR3 is CASSQVVGTTEAFF. DNA of the CDR3: TGTGCCAGCAGCCAAGTTGTAGGGACCACTGAAGCTTTCTTT.

V gene TRBV19 combines with J gene TRBJ1-2, with D possibly being TRBD1 (5 bases). Germline CDR1 reads LNHDA; CDR2 reads SQIVND (reference sequence). V lost 3 bases, J lost 2 bases, and 10 bases lay in between. CDR3 size: 14 residues. In nucleotides, the CDR3 is TGTGCCAGTAGTATTGGTACAGGCAACTATGGCTACACCTTC. It translates to CASSIGTGNYGYTF.

This clone was observed once. The CDR3 loop reads CASSLNPWQGAREQYF. The CDR3 bases are TGTGCCAGCAGCTTAAATCCTTGGCAGGGGGCACGGGAGCAGTACTTC. The J gene is TRBJ2-7, the V gene TRBV7-9; TRBD1 matches 8 bases. V was pared by 2 bases and J by 7 bases, with 13 bases of the junction left unmatched. CDR3 size: 16 residues. Germline V gene sequence: CDR1 SEHNR, CDR2 FQNEAQ (reference sequence).

The chain couples TRBV19 to TRBJ1-2, with D unresolved. The CDR3 is made up of 11 amino acids. CDR1 and CDR2 from the germline V gene are LNHDA and SQIVND (reference sequence). Trimming left V 8 bases short and J 4 bases short, with 8 bases between. The CDR3: CASETPYGYTF. In DNA, the CDR3 is TGTGCCAGTGAAACTCCCTATGGCTACACCTTC.

This clone was counted only a few times. This chain links TRBV5-4 with TRBJ2-3; 11 positions match TRBD2. CDR3 length: 18 amino acids. Germline CDR1 and CDR2: SGHNT and YYREEE (reference sequence). J gave up 0 bases and V 1 base, and 7 bases lay outside the gene matches. The CDR3 spells CASSLSLWTSGSTDTQYF. The CDR3 bases are TGTGCCAGCAGCTTGAGCCTTTGGACTAGCGGGAGCACAGATACGCAGTATTTT. The full variable domain, in which reference TRBV5-4 and TRBJ2-3 provide the parts outside the CDR3, is ETGVTQSPTHLIKTRGQQVTLRCSSQSGHNTVSWYQQALGQGPQFIFQYYREEENGRGNFPPRFSGLQFPNYSSELNVNALELDDSALYLCASSLSLWTSGSTDTQYFGPGTRLTVL.

The V and J genes are TRBV6-5 and TRBJ2-2; D call uncertain. Germline lookup yields CDR1 MNHEY and CDR2 SVGAGI. The CDR3 is made up of 12 amino acids. V lost 5 bases and J 7 bases, leaving 8 bases between the germline ends. The DNA for the CDR3 is TGTGCCAGCAGTCTGGGTATCGGGGAGCTGTTTTTT. Translation gives CASSLGIGELFF.

The V call is TRBV6-5, the J call TRBJ2-1; D is uncertain. This CDR3 is built from 16 residues. CDR1 is MNHEY, CDR2 SVGAGI, per germline. V dropped 2 bases and J dropped 0 bases, with 11 bases sitting between them. The CDR3 DNA sequence: TGTGCCAGCAGTTACCCCGGGTCCGGCTCCTACAATGAGCAGTTCTTC. This translates into CASSYPGSGSYNEQFF.

The chain has TRBV7-7 and TRBJ1-5; D is unclear. The CDR3 is 13 residues long. The ends were cut back, 4 bases at V and 5 bases at J, with 9 bases in the middle. Germline V lookup: CDR1 SSHAT, CDR2 FNYEAQ (reference sequence). CDR3 coding DNA: TGTGCCAGCAGCTCCGGGCCAGATCAGCCCCAGCATTTT. It codes for CASSSGPDQPQHF. Filled out from reference TRBV7-7 and TRBJ1-5, the complete variable domain reads GAGVSQSPRYKVTKRGQDVTLRCDPISSHATLYWYQQALGQGPEFLTYFNYEAQPDKSGLPSDRFSAERPEGSISTLTIQRTEQRDSAMYRCASSSGPDQPQHFGDGTRLSIL.